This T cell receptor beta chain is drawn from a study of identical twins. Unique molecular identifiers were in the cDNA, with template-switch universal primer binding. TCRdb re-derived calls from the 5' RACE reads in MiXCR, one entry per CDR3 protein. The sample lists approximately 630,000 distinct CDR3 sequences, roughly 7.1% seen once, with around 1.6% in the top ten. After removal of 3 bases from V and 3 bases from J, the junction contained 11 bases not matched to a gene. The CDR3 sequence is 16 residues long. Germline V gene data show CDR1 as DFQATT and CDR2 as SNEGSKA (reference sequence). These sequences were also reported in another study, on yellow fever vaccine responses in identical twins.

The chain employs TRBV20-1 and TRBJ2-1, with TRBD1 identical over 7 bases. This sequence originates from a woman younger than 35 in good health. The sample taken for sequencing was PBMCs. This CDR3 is CSARAGTAGHYNEQFF. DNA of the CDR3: TGCAGTGCTAGGGCCGGGACAGCCGGGCACTACAATGAGCAGTTCTTC.